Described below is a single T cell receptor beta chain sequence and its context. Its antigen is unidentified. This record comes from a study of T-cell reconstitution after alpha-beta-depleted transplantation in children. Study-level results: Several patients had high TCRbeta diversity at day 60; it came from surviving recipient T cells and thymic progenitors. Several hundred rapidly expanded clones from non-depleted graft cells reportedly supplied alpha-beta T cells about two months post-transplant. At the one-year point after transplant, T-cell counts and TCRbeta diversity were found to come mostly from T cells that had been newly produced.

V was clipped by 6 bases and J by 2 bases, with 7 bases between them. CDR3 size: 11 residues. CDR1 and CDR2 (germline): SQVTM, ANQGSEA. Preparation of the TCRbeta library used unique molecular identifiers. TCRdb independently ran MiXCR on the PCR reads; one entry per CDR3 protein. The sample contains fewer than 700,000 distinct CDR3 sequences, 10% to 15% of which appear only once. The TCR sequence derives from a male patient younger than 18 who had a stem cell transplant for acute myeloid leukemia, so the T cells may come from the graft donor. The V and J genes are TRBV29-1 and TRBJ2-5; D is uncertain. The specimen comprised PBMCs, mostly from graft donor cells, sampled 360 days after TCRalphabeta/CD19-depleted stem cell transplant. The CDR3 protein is CSVFSQETQYF. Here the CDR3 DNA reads TGCAGCGTCTTCTCACAAGAGACCCAGTACTTC.